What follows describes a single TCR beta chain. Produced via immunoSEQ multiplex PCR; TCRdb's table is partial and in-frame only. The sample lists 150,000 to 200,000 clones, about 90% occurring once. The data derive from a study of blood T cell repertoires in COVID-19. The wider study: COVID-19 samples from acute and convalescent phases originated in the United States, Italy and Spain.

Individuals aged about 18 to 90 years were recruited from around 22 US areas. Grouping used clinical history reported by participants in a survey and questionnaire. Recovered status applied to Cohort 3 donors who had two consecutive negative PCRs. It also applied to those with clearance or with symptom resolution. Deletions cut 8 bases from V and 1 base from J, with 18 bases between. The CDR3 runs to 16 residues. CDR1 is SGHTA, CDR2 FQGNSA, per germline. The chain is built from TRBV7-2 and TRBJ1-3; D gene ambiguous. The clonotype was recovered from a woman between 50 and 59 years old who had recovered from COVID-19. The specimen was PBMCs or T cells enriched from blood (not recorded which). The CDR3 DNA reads TGTGCCAGCCGAAAATCGGGGAGGGATTCTGGAAACACCATATATTTT. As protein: CASRKSGRDSGNTIYF.